A single sample gave rise to the 27 T cell receptor beta chains below, sequenced in a study of T cell responses to AZD1222 COVID-19 vaccine. Assay used: immunoSEQ multiplex PCR; TCRdb lists only in-frame clones, some missing. In the table there are around 160,000 clones, more than 85% of which are singletons. The material sequenced was peripheral blood, taken on day 0 of AZD1222 vaccination. These receptors were taken from an adult in good health.

CDR3 loop: CASSLISVQSSYNEQFF. CDR3 coding DNA: TGTGCCAGCAGCCTAATTAGCGTACAGAGCTCCTACAATGAGCAGTTCTTC. The genes are TRBV11-2 and TRBJ2-1; the D gene is possibly TRBD2 (5 bases). Germline CDR1 and CDR2: SGHAT and FQNNGV. The CDR3 runs to 17 residues. Trimming stripped 5 bases from V and 0 bases from J, with 17 bases between.

The chain carries TRBV12-3 or TRBV12-4 and TRBJ1-2; 7 nucleotides align to TRBD1. The ends lost 7 bases at V and 13 bases at J; junction bases unmatched: 9. This CDR3 contains 11 residues. CDR3 sequence reads: CASNSPGDSTF. The CDR3 DNA sequence: TGTGCCAGCAACTCGCCGGGGGACAGCACCTTC.

The rearrangement joins TRBV7-2 to TRBJ2-7; TRBD2 matches 10 bases. Trimming cost V 4 bases and J 6 bases; bases outside gene matches: 15. This CDR3 region has 17 residues. The germline gives CDR1 SGHTA, CDR2 FQGNSA. CDR3 nucleotides: TGTGCCAGCAGCTCAGGTCGGACCGGGGTAGCGGGGGGCGAGCAGTACTTC. It codes for CASSSGRTGVAGGEQYF.

Here the CDR3 DNA reads TGTGCCACCAGCAACAAGTACGCAATACAGGGGGCTCTAGAGCAAGAGACCCAGTACTTC. This gives the protein CATSNKYAIQGALEQETQYF. J is TRBJ2-5 and V is TRBV15, with 9 bases aligning to TRBD1. The trim removed 4 bases at V and 2 bases at J, leaving 20 bases unmatched. This CDR3 has 20 amino acids. Per the germline V gene, CDR1 is LNHNV and CDR2 is YYDKDF (reference sequence).

The chain carries TRBV19 and TRBJ1-5, with no clear D. Germline loops: CDR1 LNHDA, CDR2 SQIVND (reference sequence). Trimming removed 5 bases at V and 1 base at J, with 6 bases between. The CDR3 runs to 13 residues. The chain's CDR3 is CASSAESNQPQHF. The CDR3 DNA reads TGTGCCAGTAGTGCAGAAAGCAATCAGCCCCAGCATTTT.

This clone was picked up one time. The V gene is TRBV5-1, the J gene TRBJ2-2; D gene ambiguous. CDR1 SGHRS and CDR2 YFSETQ come from the germline V gene. The ends were cut back, 0 bases at V and 0 bases at J, with 15 bases in the middle. The CDR3 sequence is 18 residues long. DNA for the CDR3: TGCGCCAGCAGCTTGGGCCCCCTAGGGCTGTCGAACACCGGGGAGCTGTTTTTT. Translation: CASSLGPLGLSNTGELFF.

V and J are TRBV15 and TRBJ1-6; TRBD1 is a possible D gene (6 bases). CDR3 length: 15 amino acids. In germline, CDR1 is LNHNV, CDR2 YYDKDF (reference sequence). Between the trimmed V and J ends, which lost 0 bases and 10 bases, there was a span of 13 bases. The CDR3 nucleotides read TGTGCCACCAGCAGAGAGGAACAGGGAGAGTCACCCCTCCACTTT. This gives the protein CATSREEQGESPLHF.

The CDR3 DNA sequence: TGTGCCAGCAGCTTCCCTCGTAACAGGCCTGGAAACACCATATATTTT. Translated: CASSFPRNRPGNTIYF. The chain recombines TRBV21-1 with TRBJ1-3; the table's D call, TRBD1, has no DNA check behind it. TRBV21-1 is a pseudogene. This CDR3 is built from 16 residues.

The rearrangement uses TRBV28 and TRBJ1-1; possible D gene TRBD1, 5 bases. The CDR3 is made up of 15 amino acids. The V gene's germline CDR1 is MDHEN and CDR2 SYDVKM. Trimming removed 6 bases from V and 2 bases from J, with 16 bases in between. The chain's CDR3 is CASSPRGTPNTEAFF. The CDR3 region has the DNA TGTGCCAGCAGCCCCCGTGGGACGCCAAACACTGAAGCTTTCTTT.

The chain's CDR3 is CASGWGQPQHF. The CDR3 coding sequence is TGCGCCAGTGGGTGGGGACAGCCCCAGCATTTT. The V and J genes are TRBV10-2 and TRBJ1-5; no clear D gene. There are 11 residues in the CDR3. Germline V gene data show CDR1 as WSHSY and CDR2 as SAAADI. V was cut by 9 bases and J by 7 bases, with 10 bases left in between.

This clone was seen a single time. The chain combines TRBV7-8 with TRBJ1-1; 9 nucleotides match TRBD1. Trimming at V came to 5 bases and at J to 9 bases, leaving 1 base not matched to a gene. CDR1 and CDR2 (germline): SGHVS, FQNEAQ. This CDR3 comprises 11 residues. CDR3 residues: CASSNRGQAFF. The CDR3 DNA reads TGTGCCAGCAGCAACAGGGGGCAAGCTTTCTTT.

The rearrangement links TRBV3-1 (or the pseudogene TRBV3-2) to TRBJ2-2, with 7 bases identical to TRBD2. This CDR3 comprises 15 residues. The V gene end was trimmed by 2 bases and the J gene end by 4 bases; junction bases not matched to a gene: 4. CDR1 is LGHDT and CDR2 is YNNKEL in the germline V gene (reference sequence). CDR3: CASSQIPSGTGELFF. DNA of the CDR3: TGTGCCAGCAGCCAAATCCCTAGCGGCACCGGGGAGCTGTTTTTT.

The chain carries TRBV11-3 and TRBJ1-6; the D is unclear. Germline V gives CDR1 SGHNT, CDR2 YENEEA. Trimming removed 6 bases at V and 14 bases at J, with 14 bases between. This CDR3 region has 12 residues. The DNA for the CDR3 is TGTGCCAGCAGGTTAACTCCGGGGTCCCTCCACTTT. This codes for CASRLTPGSLHF.

The gene calls are TRBV10-3 and TRBJ2-5; D is unclear. CDR3 size: 12 residues. V lost 2 bases and J lost 5, with 6 bases in between. CDR1 is ENHRY and CDR2 is SYGVKD in the germline V gene. The CDR3 loop is CAISEVGETQYF. The CDR3 nucleotides are TGTGCCATCAGTGAGGTAGGGGAGACCCAGTACTTC.

The chain combines TRBV10-3 with TRBJ2-7, with D hard to call. The germline V and J ends were trimmed by 6 bases and 7 bases, with 7 bases remaining between them. The germline gives CDR1 ENHRY, CDR2 SYGVKD. CDR3 length equals 10 residues. The CDR3 region is CAIRGFEQYF. Written as DNA, the CDR3 is TGTGCCATCAGGGGGTTTGAGCAGTACTTC.

The V gene is TRBV25-1, the J gene TRBJ2-1; 10 bases align to TRBD1. The CDR3 has 15 residues. The germline CDR1 and CDR2 sequences are MGHDK and SYGVNS. After removal of 9 bases from V and 4 bases from J, the junction contained 9 bases not matched to a gene. This CDR3 is CASTSGTGVYNEQFF. CDR3 bases: TGTGCCAGTACGTCCGGGACAGGGGTTTACAATGAGCAGTTCTTC.

The V and J genes are TRBV27 and TRBJ1-1; no definite D call. This CDR3 comprises 13 residues. Trimming took 3 bases from V and 7 from J, leaving 12 bases between them. Germline assignment: CDR1 MNHEY and CDR2 SMNVEV (reference sequence). The CDR3 here is CASSLLGQYEAFF. The CDR3 coding sequence is TGTGCCAGCAGTTTGCTCGGCCAGTATGAAGCTTTCTTT.

This clone has only a few counts. The chain carries TRBV9 and TRBJ2-3; 9 bases are shared with TRBD2. V lost 4 bases and J lost 2; bases outside the gene matches: 8. CDR1 and CDR2 from the germline V gene are SGDLS and YYNGEE. The CDR3 runs 16 residues. The CDR3 reads CASSLSSGVYTDTQYF. The CDR3 DNA reads TGTGCCAGCAGCCTCTCTAGCGGGGTTTACACAGATACGCAGTATTTT.

This sequence joins TRBV7-2 and TRBJ1-4; the match to TRBD1 covers 7 bases. Germline CDR1 reads SGHTA; CDR2 reads FQGNSA. The length of the CDR3 is 15 residues. Trimming took 2 bases from V and 4 from J; bases not matched to a gene: 4. In nucleotides, the CDR3 is TGTGCCAGCAGCTTAATGGGACAGCTTAATGAAAAACTGTTTTTT. Residues: CASSLMGQLNEKLFF.

The chain recombines TRBV6-2 or TRBV6-3 with TRBJ1-1; 9 bases agree with TRBD1. The CDR3 loop spans 15 amino acids. Germline CDR1 is MNHEY and CDR2 is SVGEGT. After removal of 3 bases from V and 5 bases from J, the junction contained 7 bases not matched to a gene. This CDR3 is CASSYGDRVETEAFF. DNA of the CDR3: TGTGCCAGCAGTTATGGGGACAGGGTTGAGACTGAAGCTTTCTTT.

The chain links TRBV7-9 to TRBJ2-7; tentatively, D is TRBD1 (6 bases). From germline, CDR1 is SEHNR and CDR2 FQNEAQ (reference sequence). This CDR3 contains 14 residues. Trimming took off 4 bases at V and 4 bases at J, with 14 bases between the two ends. CDR3 region: CASSYTGRGYEQYF. The CDR3 region has the DNA TGTGCCAGCAGCTATACGGGAAGGGGGTACGAGCAGTACTTC.

In DNA form, the CDR3 reads TGTGCCAGCTCACGGTCAAGCCGGGAGCAGCCCCAGCATTTT. Encoded protein: CASSRSSREQPQHF. The chain links TRBV18 to TRBJ1-5; no definite D call. The CDR3 is 14 amino acids. V lost 4 bases to trimming and J lost 7 bases, with 14 bases between them. Germline CDR1 and CDR2: KGHSH and LQKENI.

This rearrangement joins TRBV7-9 to TRBJ1-3; TRBD1 is a possible D gene (6 bases). V lost 2 bases and J 8 bases, leaving 10 bases between the germline ends. This CDR3 has 13 residues. Germline assignment: CDR1 SEHNR and CDR2 FQNEAQ (reference sequence). The CDR3, as DNA: TGTGCCAGCAGCTTAATGGGGGCGGACACCATATATTTT. Residues: CASSLMGADTIYF.

The genes are TRBV5-6 and TRBJ1-2, with D uncertain. V was shortened by 2 bases and J by 3 bases, with 8 bases between the two germline ends. The CDR3 extends over 13 amino acids. Per the germline V gene, CDR1 is SGHDT and CDR2 is YYEEEE. CDR3 DNA: TGTGCCAGCAGCTTTGACACCTACTATGGCTACACCTTC. This gives the protein CASSFDTYYGYTF.

This clone was detected once. Written as DNA, the CDR3 is TGTGCCAGCAGCCAGCCTGGAAGGCTGAGCTCCTACAATGAGCAGTTCTTC. Translation: CASSQPGRLSSYNEQFF. The gene calls are TRBV14 and TRBJ2-1; D remains unclear. CDR1 and CDR2 (germline): SGHDN, FVKESK. Trimming shortened V by 3 bases and J by 0 bases, and 15 bases separated the two germline ends. The CDR3 runs to 17 residues.

This chain connects TRBV19 to TRBJ2-3; D possibly corresponds to TRBD1 (6 bases). There are 14 residues in the CDR3. V dropped 6 bases and J dropped 6 bases, with 16 bases sitting between them. The V gene's germline CDR1 is LNHDA and CDR2 SQIVND (reference sequence). The CDR3 here is CASSPGQLEDTQYF. DNA of the CDR3: TGTGCCAGTAGCCCGGGACAACTGGAGGATACGCAGTATTTT.

This chain uses TRBV6-5 with TRBJ1-1, with D perhaps matching TRBD1 (6 bases). Trimming left V 5 bases short and J 7 bases short, with 11 bases between. The CDR3 extends over 12 amino acids. Per the germline V gene, CDR1 is MNHEY and CDR2 is SVGAGI. CDR3 protein: CASSPGTHEAFF. The CDR3 region has the DNA TGTGCCAGCAGTCCCGGGACACATGAAGCTTTCTTT.